The clone carrying this T cell receptor (beta chain) was picked up many times. Antigen specificity is unknown. TCR beta CDR3 regions were amplified from RNA. A first-round RT-PCR of the TCR CDR3 used the HTBI primer set. A single record per CDR3 protein comes from TCRdb applying MiXCR to the multiplex PCR reads. Of around 560,000 distinct CDR3 sequences in the sample, 16% were seen once. CDR3 length: 14 amino acids. V was clipped by 2 bases and J by 7 bases, with 10 bases between them. The V gene's germline CDR1 is SGHDT and CDR2 YYEEEE. The data were taken from a study of T cells in Graves' hyperthyroidism and ophthalmopathy. Study-level results: Before onset, by a median of approximately 6.8 months, the model predicted ophthalmopathy.

Material for sequencing was blood. This chain uses TRBV5-6 with TRBJ1-6; maybe TRBD1 (5 bases). The clonotype originates from a woman between 18 and 29 years old with Graves' hyperthyroidism. The CDR3 DNA sequence: TGTGCCAGCAGCTTTGGGACTAAAAATTCACCCCTCCACTTT. The encoded protein is CASSFGTKNSPLHF. Supplemented by reference TRBV5-6 and TRBJ1-6, the full variable domain reads DAGVTQSPTHLIKTRGQQVTLRCSPKSGHDTVSWYQQALGQGPQFIFQYYEEEERQRGNFPDRFSGHQFPNYSSELNVNALLLGDSALYLCASSFGTKNSPLHFGNGTRLTVT.